This T cell receptor beta chain was documented in a study of Ad26.COV2.S vaccination and SARS-CoV-2 variants (dated by TCRdb to about 2021). The study in broad terms: Vaccine-arm donors came from COV1001, a multicentre, randomized, double-blind, placebo-controlled phase I-IIa trial of Ad26.COV2.S in healthy adults. Ad26.COV2.S was administered intramuscularly at a dose of 5x10^10 or 1x10^11 viral particles, either as one shot or as two shots given 56 days apart. TCRbeta repertoire sequencing was used to assess the specificity and breadth of SARS-CoV-2-reactive T cell receptors after Ad26.COV2.S vaccination. A total of around 32 samples were included in the TCR-sequenced set, comprising around 19 Ad26.COV2.S vaccine recipients, 5 placebo recipients and 8 SARS-CoV-2 convalescent individuals. Trial participants were randomized into five groups of five, in which low-dose or high-dose Ad26.COV2.S was given once or twice, or placebo was given on both occasions. Blinding of investigators to trial group allocation was maintained during experiments and outcome assessment. Here is what the overall study found, with its caveats: Vaccine and placebo recipients had similar non-spike TCR breadth, a finding consistent with the vaccine containing only spike. Higher spike-specific TCR breadth was observed in Ad26.COV2.S recipients than in placebo recipients (P = 0.0014). The study was not powered to compare responses between vaccine doses or regimens. After vaccination, spike-specific CD8+ and CD4+ T cell responses were reported to show substantial breadth. According to the authors, total T cell responses may have been underestimated by the TCR breadth and depth analyses.

A distance of 10 bases separates the germline ends of V and J, which lose 7 bases and 3 bases respectively. Including cysteine and phenylalanine, the CDR3 has 11 amino acids. Only the CDR3 portion is preserved as DNA: 33 bases, with reading frame beginning at the first base. CDR1 and CDR2 are drawn from the germline V gene (reference sequence): GTSNPN, SVGIG. Of note for this clone: Its cognate antigen has yet to be identified. Per-base quality was not reported, and no clone a single base away is much larger than it.

The treatment or condition label here, explained by the study, means: over 15 received Ad26.COV2.S at low or high dose, single or two shots; 5 received placebo; per-sample allocation not given. For vaccine and placebo recipients, the sequenced repertoires came from samples collected on day 63 after the first injection. In Cohort 1b, around 23 adults aged 18-55 years were enrolled at a single site in Boston, USA, between 29 July and 7 August 2020. Ad26.COV2.S was a replication-incompetent adenovirus type 26 vector expressing a prefusion-stabilized SARS-CoV-2 spike protein from the original Wuhan strain. The immunoSEQ Assay was the method used to sequence TCRbeta CDR3 regions. After extraction, genomic DNA underwent amplification by bias-controlled multiplex PCR, followed by high-throughput sequencing. The authors processed their data as follows. To quantify the absolute abundance of every unique TCRbeta CDR3 region, sequences were collapsed and filtered. Usable DNA was measured by amplifying reference genes present in all nucleated cells, and TCRbeta template counts were normalized to that usable DNA to estimate T cell fraction. Repertoire TCRs were annotated as SARS-CoV-2-specific by exact matching of V gene, CDR3 amino acid sequence and J gene to a known reactive TCR set. MIRA supplied the reference SARS-CoV-2 TCR set, which was filtered for enrichment in COVID-19-positive ImmuneCODE repertoires so that public or cross-reactive TCRs were removed. Based on the MIRA antigens, annotated TCRs were further analysed at the level of specific ORF or position within ORF. Breadth was defined as annotated unique rearrangements over total unique productive rearrangements; depth was the summed frequency of those rearrangements. Two-sided Wilcoxon rank-sum tests were applied when comparing TCR breadth between groups. TCRdb provides this immuneACCESS table in a form limited to in-frame rearrangements. Some clones are lacking; in checked studies, under half of them reflect an unresolved V gene, and why the rest are absent is not known. V and J calls and clone size come straight from that table; D and trimming were deduced from the DNA. The sample table shows about 460,000 clones, and roughly nine tenths are seen once. Roughly 1.7% of the sample rests with the top ten.

This sequence was found in a person aged 18 to 65 who received the Ad26.COV2.S COVID-19 vaccine or a placebo. Sequenced here: peripheral blood, sampled in a trial of Ad26.COV2.S vaccine versus placebo. The chain is encoded by TRBV30 joined to TRBJ2-7; confidence is insufficient to name the D gene. Here the CDR3 is given as CASARGYEQYF. The DNA sequence is TGTGCCTCTGCCAGAGGCTACGAGCAGTACTTC.